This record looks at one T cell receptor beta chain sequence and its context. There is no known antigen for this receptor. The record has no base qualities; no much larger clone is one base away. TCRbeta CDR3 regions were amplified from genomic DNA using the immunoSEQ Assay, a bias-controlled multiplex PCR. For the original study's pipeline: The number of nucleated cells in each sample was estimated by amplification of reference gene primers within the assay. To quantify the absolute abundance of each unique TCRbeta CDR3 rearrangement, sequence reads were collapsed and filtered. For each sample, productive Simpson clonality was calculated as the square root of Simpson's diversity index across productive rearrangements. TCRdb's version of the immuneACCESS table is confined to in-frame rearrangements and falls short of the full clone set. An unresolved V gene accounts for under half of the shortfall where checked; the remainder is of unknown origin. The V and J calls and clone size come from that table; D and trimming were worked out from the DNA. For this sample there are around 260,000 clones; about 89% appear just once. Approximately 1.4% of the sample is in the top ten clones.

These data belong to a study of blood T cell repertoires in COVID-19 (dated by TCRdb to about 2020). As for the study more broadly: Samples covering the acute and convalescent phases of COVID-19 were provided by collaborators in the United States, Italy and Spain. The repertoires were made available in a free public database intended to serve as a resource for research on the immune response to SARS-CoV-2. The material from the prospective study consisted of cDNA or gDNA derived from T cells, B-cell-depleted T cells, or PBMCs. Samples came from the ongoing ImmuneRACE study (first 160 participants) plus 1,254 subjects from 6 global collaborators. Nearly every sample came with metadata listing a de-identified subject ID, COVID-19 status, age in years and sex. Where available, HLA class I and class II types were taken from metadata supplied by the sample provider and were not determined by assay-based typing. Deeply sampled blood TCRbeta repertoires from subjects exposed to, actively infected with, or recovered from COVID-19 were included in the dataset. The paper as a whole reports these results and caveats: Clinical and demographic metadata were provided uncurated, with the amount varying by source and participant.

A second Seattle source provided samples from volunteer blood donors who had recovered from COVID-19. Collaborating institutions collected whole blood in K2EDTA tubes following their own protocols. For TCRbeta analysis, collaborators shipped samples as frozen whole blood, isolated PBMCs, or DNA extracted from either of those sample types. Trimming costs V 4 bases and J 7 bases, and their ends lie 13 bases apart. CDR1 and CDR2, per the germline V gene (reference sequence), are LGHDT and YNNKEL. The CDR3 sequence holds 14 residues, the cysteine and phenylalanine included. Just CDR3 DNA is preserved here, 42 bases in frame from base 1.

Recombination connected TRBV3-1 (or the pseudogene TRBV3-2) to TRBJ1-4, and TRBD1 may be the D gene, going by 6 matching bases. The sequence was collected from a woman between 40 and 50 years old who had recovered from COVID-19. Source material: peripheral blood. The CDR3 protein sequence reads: CASSPTGSSEKLFF. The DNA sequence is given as TGTGCCAGCAGCCCAACAGGGTCGAGTGAAAAACTGTTTTTT.